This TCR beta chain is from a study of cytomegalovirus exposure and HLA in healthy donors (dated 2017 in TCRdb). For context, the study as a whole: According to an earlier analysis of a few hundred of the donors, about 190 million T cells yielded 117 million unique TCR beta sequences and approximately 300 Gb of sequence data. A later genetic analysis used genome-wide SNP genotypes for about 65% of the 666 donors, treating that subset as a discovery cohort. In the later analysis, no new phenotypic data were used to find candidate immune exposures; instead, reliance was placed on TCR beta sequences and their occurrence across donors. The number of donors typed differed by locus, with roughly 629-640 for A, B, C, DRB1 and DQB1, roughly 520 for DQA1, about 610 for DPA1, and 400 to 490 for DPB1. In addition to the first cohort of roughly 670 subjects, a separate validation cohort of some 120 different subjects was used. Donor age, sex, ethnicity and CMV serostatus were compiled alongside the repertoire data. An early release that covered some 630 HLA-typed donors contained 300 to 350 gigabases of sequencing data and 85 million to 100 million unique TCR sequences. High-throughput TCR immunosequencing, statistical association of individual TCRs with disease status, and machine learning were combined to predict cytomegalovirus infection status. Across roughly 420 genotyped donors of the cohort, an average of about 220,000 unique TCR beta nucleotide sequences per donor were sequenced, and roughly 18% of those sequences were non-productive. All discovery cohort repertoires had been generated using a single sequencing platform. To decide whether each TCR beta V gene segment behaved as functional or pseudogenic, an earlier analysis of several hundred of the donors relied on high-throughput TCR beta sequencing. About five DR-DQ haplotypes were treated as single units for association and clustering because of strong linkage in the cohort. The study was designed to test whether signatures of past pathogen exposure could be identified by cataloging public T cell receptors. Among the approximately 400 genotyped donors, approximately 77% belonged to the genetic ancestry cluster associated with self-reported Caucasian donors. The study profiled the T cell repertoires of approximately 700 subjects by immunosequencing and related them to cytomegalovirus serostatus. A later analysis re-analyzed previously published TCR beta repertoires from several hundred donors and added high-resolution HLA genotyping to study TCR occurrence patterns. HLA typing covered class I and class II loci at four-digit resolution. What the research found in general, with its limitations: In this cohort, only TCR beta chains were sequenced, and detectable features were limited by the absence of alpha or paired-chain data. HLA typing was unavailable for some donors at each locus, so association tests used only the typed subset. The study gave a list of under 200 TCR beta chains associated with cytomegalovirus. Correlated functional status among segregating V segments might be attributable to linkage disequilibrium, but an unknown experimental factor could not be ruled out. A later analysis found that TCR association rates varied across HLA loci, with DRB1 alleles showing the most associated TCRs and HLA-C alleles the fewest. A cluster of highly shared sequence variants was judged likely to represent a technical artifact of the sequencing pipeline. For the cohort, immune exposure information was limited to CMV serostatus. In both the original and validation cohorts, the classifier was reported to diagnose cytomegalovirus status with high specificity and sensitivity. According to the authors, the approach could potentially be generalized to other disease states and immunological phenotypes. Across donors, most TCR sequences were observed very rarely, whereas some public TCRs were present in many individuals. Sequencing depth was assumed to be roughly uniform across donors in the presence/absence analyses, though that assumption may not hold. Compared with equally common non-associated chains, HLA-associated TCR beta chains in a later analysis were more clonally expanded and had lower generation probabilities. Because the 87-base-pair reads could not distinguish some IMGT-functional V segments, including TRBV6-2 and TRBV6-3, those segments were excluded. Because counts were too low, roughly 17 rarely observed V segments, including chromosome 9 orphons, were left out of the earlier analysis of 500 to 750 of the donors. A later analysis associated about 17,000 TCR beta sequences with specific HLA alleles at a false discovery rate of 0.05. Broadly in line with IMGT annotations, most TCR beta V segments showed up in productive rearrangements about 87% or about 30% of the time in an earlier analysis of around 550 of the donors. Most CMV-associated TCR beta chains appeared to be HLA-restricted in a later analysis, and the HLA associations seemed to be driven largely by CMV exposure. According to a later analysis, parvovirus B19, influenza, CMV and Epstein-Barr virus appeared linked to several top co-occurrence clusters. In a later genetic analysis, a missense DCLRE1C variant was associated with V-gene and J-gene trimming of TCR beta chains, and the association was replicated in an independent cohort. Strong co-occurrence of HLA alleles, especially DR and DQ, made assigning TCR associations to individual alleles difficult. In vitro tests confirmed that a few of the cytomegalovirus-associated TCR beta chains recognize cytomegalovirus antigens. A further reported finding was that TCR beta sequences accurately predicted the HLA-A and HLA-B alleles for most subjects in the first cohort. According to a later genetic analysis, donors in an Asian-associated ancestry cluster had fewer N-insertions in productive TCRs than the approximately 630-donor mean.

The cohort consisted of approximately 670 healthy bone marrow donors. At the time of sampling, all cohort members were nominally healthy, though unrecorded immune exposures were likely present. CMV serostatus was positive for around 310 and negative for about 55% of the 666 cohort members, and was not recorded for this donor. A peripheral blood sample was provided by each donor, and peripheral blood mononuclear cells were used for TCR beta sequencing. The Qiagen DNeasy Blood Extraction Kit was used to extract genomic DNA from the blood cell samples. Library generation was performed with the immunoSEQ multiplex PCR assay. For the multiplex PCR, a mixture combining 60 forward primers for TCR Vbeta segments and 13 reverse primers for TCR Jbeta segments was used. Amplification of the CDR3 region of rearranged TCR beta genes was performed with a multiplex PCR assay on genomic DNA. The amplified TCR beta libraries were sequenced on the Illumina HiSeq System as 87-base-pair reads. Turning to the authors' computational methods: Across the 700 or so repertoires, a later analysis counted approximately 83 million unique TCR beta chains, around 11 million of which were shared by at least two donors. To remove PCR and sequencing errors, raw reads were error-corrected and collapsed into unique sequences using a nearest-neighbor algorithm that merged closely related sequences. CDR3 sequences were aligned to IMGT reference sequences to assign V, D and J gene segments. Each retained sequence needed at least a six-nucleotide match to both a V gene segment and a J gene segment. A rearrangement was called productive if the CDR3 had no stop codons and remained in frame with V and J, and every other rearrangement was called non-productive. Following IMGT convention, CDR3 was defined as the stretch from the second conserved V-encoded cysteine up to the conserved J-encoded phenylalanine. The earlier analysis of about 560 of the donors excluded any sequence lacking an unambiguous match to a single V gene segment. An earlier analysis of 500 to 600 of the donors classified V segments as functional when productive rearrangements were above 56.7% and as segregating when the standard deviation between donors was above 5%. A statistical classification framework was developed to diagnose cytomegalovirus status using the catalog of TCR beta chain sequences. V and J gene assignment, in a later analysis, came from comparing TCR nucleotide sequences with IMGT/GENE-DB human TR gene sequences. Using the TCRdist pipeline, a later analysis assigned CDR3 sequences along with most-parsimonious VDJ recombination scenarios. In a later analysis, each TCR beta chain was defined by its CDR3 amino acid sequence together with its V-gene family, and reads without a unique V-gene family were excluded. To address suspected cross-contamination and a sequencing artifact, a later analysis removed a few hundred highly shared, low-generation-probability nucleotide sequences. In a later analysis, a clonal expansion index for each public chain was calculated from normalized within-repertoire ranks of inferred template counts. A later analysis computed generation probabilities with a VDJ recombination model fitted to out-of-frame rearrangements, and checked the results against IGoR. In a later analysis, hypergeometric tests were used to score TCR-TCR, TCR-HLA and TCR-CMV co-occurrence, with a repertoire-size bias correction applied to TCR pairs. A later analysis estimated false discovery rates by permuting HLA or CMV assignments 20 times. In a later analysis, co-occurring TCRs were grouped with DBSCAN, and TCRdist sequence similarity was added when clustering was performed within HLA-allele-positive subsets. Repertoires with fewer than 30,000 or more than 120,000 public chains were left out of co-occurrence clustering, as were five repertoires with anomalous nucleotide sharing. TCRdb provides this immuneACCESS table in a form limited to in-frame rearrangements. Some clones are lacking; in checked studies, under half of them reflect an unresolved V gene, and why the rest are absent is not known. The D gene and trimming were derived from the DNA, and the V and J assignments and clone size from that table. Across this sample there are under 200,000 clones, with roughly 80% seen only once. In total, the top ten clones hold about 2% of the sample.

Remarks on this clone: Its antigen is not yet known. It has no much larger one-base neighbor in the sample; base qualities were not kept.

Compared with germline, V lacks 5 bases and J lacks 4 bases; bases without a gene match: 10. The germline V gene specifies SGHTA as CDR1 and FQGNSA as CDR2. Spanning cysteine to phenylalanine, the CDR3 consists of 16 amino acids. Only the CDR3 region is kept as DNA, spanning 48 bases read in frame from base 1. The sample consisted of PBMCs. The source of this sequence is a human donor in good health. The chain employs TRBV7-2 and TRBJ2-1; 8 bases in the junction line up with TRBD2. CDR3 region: CASSHMGTRVYNEQFF. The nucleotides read TGTGCCAGCAGCCACATGGGGACTAGGGTTTACAATGAGCAGTTCTTC.